The clone carrying this T cell receptor beta chain has more than one count but fewer than ten. Its antigen is not identified. The sample holds other DNA sequences that translate to the same CDR3. The repertoire was sequenced with immunoSEQ multiplex PCR; TCRdb's copy has only in-frame clones and lacks some. The sample has millions of clones; roughly 94% are singletons. The sample originates from a study of shared clonotypes between healthy human individuals. Study-wide points: For naive CD4 cells, 4.5% to 6.5% of clonotypes were shared across a handful of donors.

The authors divided CD4+ cells into CD45RA+ naive and CD45RA-negative memory subsets. The clonotype comes from a man aged 18 to 29 in good health. The sequencing sample was made of naive CD4+ T cells sorted from blood. Subset defined: CD45RA+ positively selected.

The CDR3 here is CAWSGADTQYF. The CDR3 region has the DNA TGTGCCTGGAGTGGTGCAGATACGCAGTATTTT. J is TRBJ2-3 and V is TRBV30; unclear D gene. V lost 1 base, J lost 4 bases, and 3 bases lay in between. This CDR3 contains 11 residues. Germline lookup yields CDR1 GTSNPN and CDR2 SVGIG (reference sequence).